These 27 T cell receptor beta chains share one sample of origin, sequenced in a study of technical replicates of blood from a handful of donors. Libraries were prepared by immunoSEQ multiplex PCR; TCRdb keeps only in-frame clonotypes and omits some of them. The sample carries nearly 80,000 clones, 96% recorded once. Sequences were obtained from T cells isolated from PBMCs. The receptors were sampled from a human donor in good health.

The chain employs TRBV15 and TRBJ2-5; 7 nucleotides agree with TRBD1. Germline V gives CDR1 LNHNV, CDR2 YYDKDF (reference sequence). This CDR3 region has 15 residues. The V and J ends lost 5 bases and 4 bases, in that order; junction bases with no gene match: 10. The CDR3 spells CATSPLQGTLETQYF. The DNA for the CDR3 is TGTGCCACCAGCCCCCTACAGGGGACCTTAGAGACCCAGTACTTC.

V and J are TRBV27 and TRBJ2-3; tentatively, D is TRBD1 (6 bases). The V gene's germline CDR1 is MNHEY and CDR2 SMNVEV (reference sequence). V was pared by 7 bases and J by 4 bases, with 15 bases between. The CDR3 is made up of 14 amino acids. The CDR3 here is CASNEGVGADTQYF. CDR3 sequence (DNA): TGTGCCAGCAACGAGGGGGTGGGGGCAGATACGCAGTATTTT.

The chain combines TRBV6-5 with TRBJ2-1; the D is unclear. The CDR3 runs 16 residues. Germline lookup yields CDR1 MNHEY and CDR2 SVGAGI. Trimming removed 2 bases at V and 7 bases at J, with 18 bases between. The CDR3 loop reads CASSYRLAGSVNEQFF. As DNA, the CDR3 is TGTGCCAGCAGTTACCGGCTCGCCGGGTCGGTTAATGAGCAGTTCTTC.

The chain is built from TRBV30 and TRBJ2-2, with TRBD1 identical over 8 bases. The CDR3 length is 14 residues. Germline loops: CDR1 GTSNPN, CDR2 SVGIG (reference sequence). Germline trimming cut 5 bases from V and 7 bases from J; bases unmatched to any gene: 9. CDR3 residues: CAWRRDRSGGELFF. The CDR3 DNA sequence: TGTGCCTGGCGCCGGGACAGGTCGGGCGGGGAGCTGTTTTTT.

The V call is TRBV27, the J call TRBJ2-4; weak D call: TRBD2 (5 bases). Deletions cut 4 bases from V and 8 bases from J, with 15 bases between. This CDR3 contains 14 residues. The germline V gene has CDR1 MNHEY and CDR2 SMNVEV (reference sequence). This CDR3 reads CASSSRTGTDIQYF. The CDR3 DNA sequence: TGTGCCAGCAGTTCAAGGACGGGAACGGACATTCAGTACTTC.

The chain recombines TRBV19 with TRBJ2-5; D possibly corresponds to TRBD1 (5 bases). From germline, CDR1 is LNHDA and CDR2 SQIVND (reference sequence). CDR3 length: 14 amino acids. V was cut by 4 bases and J by 1 base, with 10 bases left in between. The CDR3 DNA reads TGTGCCAGTAGTACCTCAGGGATCCAAGAGACCCAGTACTTC. It encodes CASSTSGIQETQYF.

This rearrangement joins TRBV28 to TRBJ2-7, with D hard to call. Per the germline V gene, CDR1 is MDHEN and CDR2 is SYDVKM. V was clipped by 3 bases and J by 5 bases, with 14 bases between them. The CDR3 has 14 amino acids. The CDR3 DNA sequence: TGTGCCAGCAGTTTGGAGCTCTTTAAGCACGAGCAGTACTTC. Amino acid sequence: CASSLELFKHEQYF. Full variable domain (rest looked up from reference TRBV28 and TRBJ2-7): DVKVTQSSRYLVKRTGEKVFLECVQDMDHENMFWYRQDPGLGLRLIYFSYDVKMKEKGDIPEGYSVSREKKERFSLILESASTNQTSMYLCASSLELFKHEQYFGPGTRLTVT.

This sequence joins TRBV19 and TRBJ2-7; 7 positions agree with TRBD1. Germline loops: CDR1 LNHDA, CDR2 SQIVND (reference sequence). With 7 bases clipped from V and 3 bases from J, the junction kept 9 bases outside the gene matches. The CDR3 length is 14 residues. CDR3 sequence: CASNSDRESYEQYF. The CDR3 nucleotides are TGTGCCAGTAACTCAGACAGGGAAAGCTACGAGCAGTACTTC.

The chain uses TRBV5-4 and TRBJ2-7, with D hard to call. The germline CDR1 and CDR2 sequences are SGHNT and YYREEE (reference sequence). Trimming left V 0 bases short and J 2 bases short, with 12 bases between. The CDR3 extends over 15 amino acids. CDR3: CASSLAVSGPYEQYF. CDR3 nucleotide sequence: TGTGCCAGCAGCTTGGCCGTCTCAGGCCCCTACGAGCAGTACTTC. Full variable domain (missing parts from reference TRBV5-4 and TRBJ2-7): ETGVTQSPTHLIKTRGQQVTLRCSSQSGHNTVSWYQQALGQGPQFIFQYYREEENGRGNFPPRFSGLQFPNYSSELNVNALELDDSALYLCASSLAVSGPYEQYFGPGTRLTVT.

The chain recombines TRBV5-1 with TRBJ2-7, with a possible D match to TRBD1 (6 bases). The germline gives CDR1 SGHRS, CDR2 YFSETQ. The CDR3 has 13 residues. Trimming took 1 base from V and 2 from J, leaving 7 bases between them. This chain's CDR3 is CASSLNRAYEQYF. DNA for the CDR3: TGCGCCAGCAGCTTGAACAGGGCCTACGAGCAGTACTTC.

Remarks on this clone: Other nucleotide sequences in the sample specify the same CDR3. The genes are TRBV9 and TRBJ1-1; 8 nucleotides match TRBD1. The CDR3 is 13 residues long. The ends lost 4 bases at V and 3 bases at J; junction bases unmatched: 2. The V gene's germline CDR1 is SGDLS and CDR2 YYNGEE. The CDR3 nucleotides are TGTGCCAGCAGCCCAGGGGGCTACACTGAAGCTTTCTTT. This codes for CASSPGGYTEAFF.

V and J are TRBV20-1 and TRBJ2-5; 7 bases align to TRBD1. Germline CDR1 is DFQATT and CDR2 is SNEGSKA (reference sequence). Trimming removed 4 bases from V and 4 bases from J; junction bases left unmatched: 0. CDR3 length: 11 residues. The CDR3 sequence: CSATGGETQYF. In nucleotides, the CDR3 is TGCAGTGCTACAGGGGGAGAGACCCAGTACTTC.

The chain combines TRBV27 with TRBJ1-2; D call uncertain. CDR1 is MNHEY, CDR2 SMNVEV, per germline (reference sequence). This CDR3 is built from 14 residues. Trimming removed 3 bases from V and 0 bases from J, with 8 bases in between. CDR3 loop: CASSFKDTNYGYTF. The DNA for the CDR3 is TGTGCCAGCAGTTTCAAAGACACTAACTATGGCTACACCTTC.

The chain carries TRBV18 and TRBJ2-7, with TRBD1 identical over 7 bases. In germline, CDR1 is KGHSH, CDR2 LQKENI. This CDR3 is 13 amino acids long. V shed 3 bases, J shed 2 bases, and the junction held 1 base outside the gene matches. The CDR3: CASSPGTAYEQYF. The CDR3 DNA reads TGTGCCAGCTCACCGGGGACAGCCTACGAGCAGTACTTC. Drawing the rest from reference TRBV18 and TRBJ2-7, the complete variable domain is NAGVMQNPRHLVRRRGQEARLRCSPMKGHSHVYWYRQLPEEGLKFMVYLQKENIIDESGMPKERFSAEFPKEGPSILRIQQVVRGDSAAYFCASSPGTAYEQYFGPGTRLTVT.

This chain connects TRBV10-3 to TRBJ2-7; TRBD1 matches 9 bases. J lost 9 bases, V lost 0 bases, and 9 bases had no gene match. Per the germline V gene, CDR1 is ENHRY and CDR2 is SYGVKD. This CDR3 region has 15 residues. This CDR3 is CAISESTGQGRWQYF. The CDR3 bases are TGTGCCATCAGTGAGTCGACAGGACAGGGGAGATGGCAGTACTTC.

J is TRBJ1-4 and V is TRBV5-1; D is possibly TRBD1 (5 bases). Trimming stripped 4 bases from V and 8 bases from J, with 15 bases between. CDR1 is SGHRS, CDR2 YFSETQ, per germline. This CDR3 is 14 amino acids long. This CDR3 is CASSPSGGKEKLFF. CDR3 in DNA: TGCGCCAGCAGCCCATCGGGGGGGAAGGAAAAACTGTTTTTT.

The V call is TRBV5-1, the J call TRBJ2-6; TRBD2 is a possible D gene (7 bases). Germline lookup yields CDR1 SGHRS and CDR2 YFSETQ. Trimming took 7 bases from V and 0 from J, leaving 14 bases between them. This CDR3 is 16 amino acids long. The CDR3: CASGEGGGSGANVLTF. For the CDR3, the DNA is TGCGCCAGCGGGGAGGGAGGGGGCTCTGGGGCCAACGTCCTGACTTTC.

This chain connects TRBV19 to TRBJ2-5; 12 nucleotides agree with TRBD2. J gave up 2 bases and V 3 bases, and 4 bases lay outside the gene matches. There are 16 residues in the CDR3. Germline lookup yields CDR1 LNHDA and CDR2 SQIVND (reference sequence). This chain's CDR3 is CASSMMTSGSQETQYF. The CDR3 nucleotides are TGTGCCAGTAGTATGATGACTAGCGGGAGTCAAGAGACCCAGTACTTC.

The V call is TRBV6-6, the J call TRBJ2-5; D might be TRBD1 (5 bases). Germline CDR1 reads MNHNY; CDR2 reads SVGAGI (reference sequence). The CDR3 is 13 residues long. V was trimmed by 6 bases and J by 1 base, leaving 9 bases between them. The CDR3 here is CASSQGFQETQYF. CDR3 nucleotides: TGTGCCAGCAGCCAGGGATTCCAAGAGACCCAGTACTTC.

J is TRBJ2-3 and V is TRBV27; D call uncertain. CDR1 is MNHEY, CDR2 SMNVEV, per germline (reference sequence). This CDR3 spans 14 amino acids. The V end lost 1 base, the J end lost 0 bases, and 5 bases lay between the germline ends. The CDR3 DNA follows: TGTGCCAGCAGTTTATACGGGAGCACAGATACGCAGTATTTT. Protein product: CASSLYGSTDTQYF.

The V call is TRBV7-2, the J call TRBJ2-3; 7 bases match TRBD2. V was pared by 5 bases and J by 5 bases, with 10 bases of the junction left unmatched. The CDR3 spans 15 residues. In germline, CDR1 is SGHTA, CDR2 FQGNSA. The CDR3 loop is CASSAQAGRVDTQYF. CDR3 in DNA: TGTGCCAGCAGCGCTCAAGCGGGAAGGGTAGATACGCAGTATTTT.

The chain is built from TRBV5-1 and TRBJ1-5, with TRBD1 matching 7 bases. Germline V lookup: CDR1 SGHRS, CDR2 YFSETQ. The CDR3 has 15 amino acids. The V and J ends lost 0 bases and 2 bases, in that order; junction bases with no gene match: 2. CDR3 sequence reads: CASSLEGGGNQPQHF. The CDR3 DNA follows: TGCGCCAGCAGCTTGGAAGGGGGCGGCAATCAGCCCCAGCATTTT.

The gene calls are TRBV7-8 and TRBJ1-3; 8 bases agree with TRBD1. Germline-derived CDR1 and CDR2 are SGHVS and FQNEAQ. V shed 1 base, J shed 2 bases, and the junction held 4 bases outside the gene matches. The CDR3 runs to 16 residues. DNA for the CDR3: TGTGCCAGCAGCTTAGGCAGGGGGCGGACTGGAAACACCATATATTTT. It is translated as CASSLGRGRTGNTIYF.

CDR3: CASSSSPGGSYEQYF. In nucleotides, the CDR3 is TGTGCCAGCAGCTCCTCCCCCGGGGGCTCCTACGAGCAGTACTTC. V gene TRBV13 combines with J gene TRBJ2-7, with a possible D match to TRBD2 (6 bases). Germline V gene sequence: CDR1 PRHDT, CDR2 FYEKMQ (reference sequence). V was trimmed by 4 bases and J by 0 bases, leaving 13 bases between them. This CDR3 has 15 amino acids.

The rearrangement links TRBV14 to TRBJ2-6; tentatively, D is TRBD2 (5 bases). CDR3 length equals 16 residues. Trimming left V 4 bases short and J 4 bases short, with 14 bases between. The V gene's germline CDR1 is SGHDN and CDR2 FVKESK. The CDR3 protein is CASSLPGYGGANVLTF. The DNA for the CDR3 is TGTGCCAGCAGCCTACCGGGATATGGGGGGGCCAACGTCCTGACTTTC.

The CDR3 loop is CASTHGAKSTDTQYF. In DNA form, the CDR3 reads TGTGCCAGCACCCATGGAGCGAAAAGCACAGATACGCAGTATTTT. The chain recombines TRBV9 with TRBJ2-3; D gene ambiguous. The CDR3 totals 15 residues. The germline V gene has CDR1 SGDLS and CDR2 YYNGEE. Trimming removed 6 bases from V and 0 bases from J, with 14 bases in between.

J is TRBJ2-1 and V is TRBV25-1; TRBD2 matches at 9 bases. Germline CDR1 and CDR2: MGHDK and SYGVNS. Trimming at V came to 1 base and at J to 5 bases, leaving 3 bases not matched to a gene. This CDR3 has 15 residues. Here the CDR3 DNA reads TGTGCCAGCAGTGAATTTCGCGGGGGGGACAATGAGCAGTTCTTC. It yields the protein CASSEFRGGDNEQFF.